These 27 T cell receptor beta chains share one sample of origin, sequenced in a study of CD8+CD57+ T cells in acquired aplastic anemia. Profiling of TCR beta VDJ combinations and CDR3 sequences used genomic DNA as template. TCRdb reanalysed the reads using MiXCR and keeps one entry per CDR3 protein. The table records about 180,000 distinct CDR3 sequences, 35% to 50% of them present only once. Sequencing was performed on sorted CD4+, CD8+, or CD8+CD57+ T cells (not recorded which) from PBMCs. These receptors were obtained from a human donor in good health.

The gene calls are TRBV28 and TRBJ1-3, with D hard to call. The V end was cut by 2 bases, the J end by 4 bases, with 3 bases between. The V gene's germline CDR1 is MDHEN and CDR2 SYDVKM. The CDR3 has 12 residues. Written as DNA, the CDR3 is TGTGCCAGCAGTTTACTCGGAAACACCATATATTTT. Amino acid sequence: CASSLLGNTIYF.

The CDR3 here is CSASAPDRHYEQYF. CDR3 DNA: TGCAGTGCTAGCGCGCCGGATCGTCACTACGAGCAGTACTTC. V is TRBV20-1 and J is TRBJ2-7; D call uncertain. CDR3 size: 14 residues. With 3 bases removed from V and 3 bases from J, the gap between germline ends came to 15 bases. The germline V gene encodes CDR1 DFQATT and CDR2 SNEGSKA (reference sequence).

CDR3 protein: CSASETGTYEQYF. CDR3 nucleotides: TGCAGTGCTAGTGAGACAGGAACCTACGAGCAGTACTTC. This chain connects TRBV20-1 to TRBJ2-7; D might be TRBD1 (6 bases). Trimming removed 3 bases at V and 2 bases at J, with 11 bases between. The CDR3 is 13 residues long. Germline V CDR1 and CDR2: DFQATT, SNEGSKA (reference sequence).

About this clonotype: It may be a read error: a sequence one base away is much more abundant. The CDR3 reads CASSFGAGQGQSQHF. The DNA for the CDR3 is TGTGCCAGCTCCTTCGGGGCAGGGCAGGGGCAGTCCCAGCATTTT. The chain employs TRBV11-2 and TRBJ1-5, with D possibly being TRBD1 (6 bases). Germline-derived CDR1 and CDR2 are SGHAT and FQNNGV. The CDR3 totals 15 residues. Trimming took 8 bases from V and 11 from J, leaving 25 bases between them.

This clonotype was detected ten times or more. Sequence at one end of the junction differs from germline and may be a read error. V usage is TRBV25-1 and J usage is TRBJ2-3; TRBD2 aligns across 14 bases. Germline V CDR1 and CDR2: MGHDK, SYGVNS. The CDR3 extends over 13 amino acids. CDR3 protein: CGTSGRGADTQYF. The CDR3 DNA is TGCGGGACTAGCGGGAGAGGGGCAGATACGCAGTATTTT. The full variable domain, its missing parts supplied by reference TRBV25-1 and TRBJ2-3, is EADIYQTPRYLVIGTGKKITLECSQTMGHDKMYWYQQDPGMELHLIHYSYGVNSTEKGDLSSESTVSRIRTEHFPLTLESARPSHTSQYLCGTSGRGADTQYFGPGTRLTVL.

This clonotype was counted many times. DNA of the CDR3: TGTGCCAGTAGTACGTTGGGGTCCAGGGATGAGCAGTTCTTC. This sequence encodes CASSTLGSRDEQFF. This rearrangement joins TRBV19 to TRBJ2-1; tentative D call: TRBD1 (5 bases). The germline V and J ends were trimmed by 4 bases and 8 bases, with 15 bases remaining between them. The length of the CDR3 is 14 residues. The germline gives CDR1 LNHDA, CDR2 SQIVND (reference sequence). Supplemented by reference TRBV19 and TRBJ2-1, the full variable domain reads DGGITQSPKYLFRKEGQNVTLSCEQNLNHDAMYWYRQDPGQGLRLIYYSQIVNDFQKGDIAEGYSVSREKKESFPLTVTSAQKNPTAFYLCASSTLGSRDEQFFGPGTRLTVL.

The gene calls are TRBV29-1 and TRBJ2-3, with TRBD2 matching 7 bases. Germline V lookup: CDR1 SQVTM, CDR2 ANQGSEA. V lost 3 bases and J lost 4; bases outside the gene matches: 7. The CDR3 extends over 14 amino acids. In nucleotides, the CDR3 is TGCAGCGTTGACTTAGGTAGCGGGTCAGATACGCAGTATTTT. Amino acids: CSVDLGSGSDTQYF.

The chain joins TRBV19 to TRBJ1-1, with D possibly TRBD1 on 5 matching bases. The germline gives CDR1 LNHDA, CDR2 SQIVND (reference sequence). The V end lost 3 bases, the J end lost 8 bases, and 13 bases lay between the germline ends. This CDR3 is 13 amino acids long. The CDR3: CASSMVIGTEAFF. CDR3 DNA sequence: TGTGCCAGTAGTATGGTAATCGGGACCGAAGCTTTCTTT.

The rearrangement links TRBV27 to TRBJ1-6, with D unresolved. The CDR3 sequence is 14 residues long. The germline gives CDR1 MNHEY, CDR2 SMNVEV (reference sequence). V dropped 4 bases and J dropped 7 bases, with 11 bases sitting between them. The CDR3, as DNA: TGTGCCAGCAGTTCCTTCAGTTGGAATTCACCCCTCCACTTT. It specifies CASSSFSWNSPLHF.

In DNA, the CDR3 is TGCAGTGCCCTGGTTCCCAGGAGCACTGAAGCTTTCTTT. Translating gives CSALVPRSTEAFF. The chain links TRBV20-1 to TRBJ1-1; D is uncertain. The V end lost 6 bases, the J end lost 4 bases, and 15 bases lay between the germline ends. This CDR3 contains 13 residues. Germline assignment: CDR1 DFQATT and CDR2 SNEGSKA (reference sequence).

Of note for this clonotype: Given the absence of the conserved phenylalanine or tryptophan at the CDR3 end, a read error is likely. The V and J genes are TRBV4-3 and TRBJ1-3, with 8 bases aligning to TRBD1. CDR1 is LGHNA and CDR2 is YSLEER in the germline V gene. V lost 4 bases and J lost 4; bases outside the gene matches: 6. This CDR3 contains 15 residues. CDR3 sequence reads: CASSPQGGLGNTIYS. CDR3 DNA: TGCGCCAGCAGCCCACAGGGGGGGCTCGGAAACACCATATATTCT.

The chain joins TRBV5-4 to TRBJ2-5, with 11 bases that match TRBD1. The germline gives CDR1 SGHNT, CDR2 YYREEE (reference sequence). The CDR3 sequence is 16 residues long. V trimming: 4 bases; J trimming: 4 bases; junction bases outside the gene matches: 9. The CDR3: CASSPADRGRGETQYF. CDR3 coding DNA: TGTGCCAGCAGCCCGGCGGACAGGGGGCGGGGAGAGACCCAGTACTTC.

The rearrangement links TRBV11-2 to TRBJ2-3, with 9 bases aligning to TRBD2. From germline, CDR1 is SGHAT and CDR2 FQNNGV. The CDR3 spans 15 residues. Unmatched junction bases numbered 5, after V lost 1 base and J lost 6 bases. The chain's CDR3 is CASSLGGRAPDTQYF. The CDR3 DNA reads TGTGCCAGCAGCTTAGGCGGGAGGGCCCCGGATACGCAGTATTTT.

The V and J genes are TRBV20-1 and TRBJ2-3, with TRBD2 identical over 11 bases. Germline V gene sequence: CDR1 DFQATT, CDR2 SNEGSKA (reference sequence). CDR3 length: 15 amino acids. The junction had 7 bases not matched to a gene; V was cut back by 4 bases and J by 4 bases. CDR3 bases: TGCAGTGCTATATCGTTAGCGGGGGGGCCAGATACGCAGTATTTT. Translation: CSAISLAGGPDTQYF.

The CDR3 region is CAIPGQETQYF. The CDR3 nucleotides are TGTGCCATTCCGGGACAAGAGACCCAGTACTTC. The chain recombines TRBV7-9 with TRBJ2-5, with TRBD2 as a possible D gene (5 bases). V lost 10 bases and J 2 bases, leaving 8 bases between the germline ends. The CDR3 is made up of 11 amino acids. Per germline, CDR1 SEHNR and CDR2 FQNEAQ (reference sequence).

V and J are TRBV7-6 and TRBJ1-4; D ambiguous. The CDR3 runs 13 residues. With 5 bases removed from V and 8 bases from J, the gap between germline ends came to 12 bases. Germline-derived CDR1 and CDR2 are SGHVS and FNYEAQ. As DNA, the CDR3 is TGTGCCAGCAGCAAAAACTGGGCCGAAAAACTGTTTTTT. This sequence encodes CASSKNWAEKLFF.

This clonotype showed up many times. This chain uses TRBV9 with TRBJ2-3; 10 positions match TRBD2. The V gene's germline CDR1 is SGDLS and CDR2 YYNGEE. J gave up 2 bases and V 0 bases, and 12 bases lay outside the gene matches. CDR3 length: 19 residues. CDR3 coding DNA: TGTGCCAGCAGCGTAGCACCGAGCGGACTAGCGGTACACACAGATACGCAGTATTTT. Protein product: CASSVAPSGLAVHTDTQYF.

This clonotype was picked up one time. This may stem from a read error, because a much larger clone lies one nucleotide away. This chain connects TRBV12-3 or TRBV12-4 to TRBJ1-1; D gene uncertain. V lost 3 bases, J lost 6 bases, and 14 bases lay in between. This CDR3 region has 14 residues. The DNA for the CDR3 is TGTGCCAGCAGTTTGAGGTCAGTTAACGCTGAAGCTTTCTTT. It codes for CASSLRSVNAEAFF.

The chain employs TRBV7-8 and TRBJ1-5; a weak D match, TRBD1 (6 bases). The CDR3 consists of 15 residues. Trimming shortened V by 6 bases and J by 5 bases, and 17 bases separated the two germline ends. CDR1 SGHVS and CDR2 FQNEAQ come from the germline V gene. The CDR3: CASSYVRDTHQPQHF. CDR3 nucleotide sequence: TGTGCCAGCAGTTACGTCCGGGACACCCATCAGCCCCAGCATTTT. Looking up the rest from reference TRBV7-8 and TRBJ1-5 gives the full variable domain: GAGVSQSPRYKVAKRGQDVALRCDPISGHVSLFWYQQALGQGPEFLTYFQNEAQLDKSGLPSDRFFAERPEGSVSTLKIQRTQQEDSAVYLCASSYVRDTHQPQHFGDGTRLSIL.

This clonotype was recorded at least ten times. The CDR3 loop reads CASSLGNRGGNTIYF. In nucleotides, the CDR3 is TGTGCCAGCAGCTTAGGGAACAGGGGTGGAAACACCATATATTTT. The J gene is TRBJ1-3, the V gene TRBV7-8; 7 nucleotides agree with TRBD1. Germline assignment: CDR1 SGHVS and CDR2 FQNEAQ. CDR3 length: 15 residues. Trimming at V came to 1 base and at J to 3 bases, leaving 3 bases not matched to a gene.

V gene TRBV19 combines with J gene TRBJ2-2; tentatively, D is TRBD1 (6 bases). There are 15 residues in the CDR3. The germline V gene encodes CDR1 LNHDA and CDR2 SQIVND (reference sequence). The germline V and J ends were trimmed by 6 bases and 3 bases, with 14 bases remaining between them. In DNA form, the CDR3 reads TGTGCCAGTAGGTCCCTTGAGGGGGACACCGGGGAGCTGTTTTTT. Its translation is CASRSLEGDTGELFF.

The chain uses TRBV12-3 or TRBV12-4 and TRBJ1-3, with D unresolved. Trimming stripped 3 bases from V and 2 bases from J, with 11 bases between. The CDR3 is 15 amino acids. The CDR3 nucleotides are TGTGCCAGCAGTTTTCGGGCGTTAGCTGGAAACACCATATATTTT. Protein product: CASSFRALAGNTIYF.

In DNA form, the CDR3 reads TGTGCCACCAGCAGGGAGACGTACAATGAGCAGTTCTTC. The encoded protein is CATSRETYNEQFF. The J gene is TRBJ2-1, the V gene TRBV15; no clear D gene. Trimming removed 3 bases from V and 4 bases from J, with 7 bases in between. Germline CDR1 and CDR2: LNHNV and YYDKDF (reference sequence). The CDR3 has 13 amino acids.

V gene TRBV5-1 combines with J gene TRBJ2-6; no clear D. V lost 5 bases, J lost 4 bases, and 10 bases lay in between. The CDR3 has 14 residues. Looked up from germline, CDR1 is SGHRS and CDR2 is YFSETQ. The CDR3: CASSREVGANVLTF. The CDR3 DNA follows: TGCGCCAGCAGTCGTGAGGTAGGGGCCAACGTCCTGACTTTC.

The table lists this clonotype with many counts. The gene calls are TRBV7-2 and TRBJ2-1, with 8 nucleotides matching TRBD2. From germline, CDR1 is SGHTA and CDR2 FQGNSA. Germline trimming cut 1 base from V and 4 bases from J; bases unmatched to any gene: 6. The CDR3 spans 16 residues. The chain's CDR3 is CASSLDPSGFYNEQFF. CDR3 DNA: TGTGCCAGCAGCTTAGATCCTAGCGGGTTTTACAATGAGCAGTTCTTC.

The sample holds many counts of this clonotype. V gene TRBV24-1 combines with J gene TRBJ2-7; 9 bases agree with TRBD1. The V gene end was trimmed by 6 bases and the J gene end by 5 bases; junction bases not matched to a gene: 10. From germline, CDR1 is KGHDR and CDR2 SFDVKD. The CDR3 totals 15 residues. The CDR3 DNA follows: TGTGCCACCAGTCTCTCCGGGACAGGGCACGACGAGCAGTACTTC. It is translated as CATSLSGTGHDEQYF.

This chain joins TRBV20-1 and TRBJ1-1, with D possibly being TRBD1 (6 bases). V lost 3 bases to trimming and J lost 7 bases, with 15 bases between them. In germline, CDR1 is DFQATT, CDR2 SNEGSKA (reference sequence). CDR3 size: 13 residues. CDR3 DNA: TGCAGTGCTAGTTTGGGGGGCGAGTATGAAGCTTTCTTT. This gives the protein CSASLGGEYEAFF.